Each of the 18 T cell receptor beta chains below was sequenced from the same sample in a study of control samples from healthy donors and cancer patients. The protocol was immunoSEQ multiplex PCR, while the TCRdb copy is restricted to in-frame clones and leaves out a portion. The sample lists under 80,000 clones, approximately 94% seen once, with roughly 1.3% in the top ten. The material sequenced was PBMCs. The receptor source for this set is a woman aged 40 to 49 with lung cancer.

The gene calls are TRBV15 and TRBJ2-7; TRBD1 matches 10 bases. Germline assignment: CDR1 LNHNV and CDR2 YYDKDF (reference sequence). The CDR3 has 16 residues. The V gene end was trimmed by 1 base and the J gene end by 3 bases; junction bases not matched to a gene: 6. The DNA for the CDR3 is TGTGCCACCAGCAGAGGCCCCGGGACAGGGGACTACGAGCAGTACTTC. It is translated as CATSRGPGTGDYEQYF.

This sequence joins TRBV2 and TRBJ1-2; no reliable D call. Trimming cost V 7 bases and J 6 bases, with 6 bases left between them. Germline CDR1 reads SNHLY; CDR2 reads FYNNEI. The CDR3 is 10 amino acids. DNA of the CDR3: TGTGCCAGCATAGGGAATGGCTACACCTTC. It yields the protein CASIGNGYTF.

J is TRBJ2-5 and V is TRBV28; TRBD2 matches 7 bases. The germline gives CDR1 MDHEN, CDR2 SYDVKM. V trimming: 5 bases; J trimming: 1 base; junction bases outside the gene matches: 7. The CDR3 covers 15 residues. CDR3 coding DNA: TGTGCCAGCAGTAAAAGCGGGAACCTCCAAGAGACCCAGTACTTC. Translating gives CASSKSGNLQETQYF.

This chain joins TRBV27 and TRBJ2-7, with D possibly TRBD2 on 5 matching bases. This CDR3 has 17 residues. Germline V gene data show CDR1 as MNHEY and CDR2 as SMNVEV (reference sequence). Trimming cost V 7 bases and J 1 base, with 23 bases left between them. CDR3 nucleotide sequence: TGTGCCAGCACCGCAAGCCCTGGACTCACCGATTCCTACGAGCAGTACTTC. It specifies CASTASPGLTDSYEQYF.

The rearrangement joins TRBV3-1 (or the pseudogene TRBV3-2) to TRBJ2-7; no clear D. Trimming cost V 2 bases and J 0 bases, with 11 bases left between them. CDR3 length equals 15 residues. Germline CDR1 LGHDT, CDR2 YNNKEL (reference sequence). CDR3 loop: CASSQWGPSSYEQYF. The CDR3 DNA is TGTGCCAGCAGCCAATGGGGTCCTTCCTCCTACGAGCAGTACTTC.

In DNA, the CDR3 is TGCGCCAGCAGCTTGAGGTCTGGGACAGCTTTCTCCTACAATGAGCAGTTCTTC. Encoded protein: CASSLRSGTAFSYNEQFF. The genes are TRBV5-1 and TRBJ2-1, with 7 bases fitting TRBD1. Losses at the gene ends were 1 base for V and 0 bases for J; bases not matched to a gene: 10. CDR1 and CDR2 (germline): SGHRS, YFSETQ. CDR3 length: 18 residues.

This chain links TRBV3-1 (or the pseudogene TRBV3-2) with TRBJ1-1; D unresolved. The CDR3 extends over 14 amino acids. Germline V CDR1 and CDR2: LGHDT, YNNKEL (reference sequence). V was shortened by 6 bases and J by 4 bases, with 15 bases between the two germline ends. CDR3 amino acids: CASRPTRSTTEAFF. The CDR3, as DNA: TGTGCCAGCAGGCCGACCCGATCGACCACTGAAGCTTTCTTT.

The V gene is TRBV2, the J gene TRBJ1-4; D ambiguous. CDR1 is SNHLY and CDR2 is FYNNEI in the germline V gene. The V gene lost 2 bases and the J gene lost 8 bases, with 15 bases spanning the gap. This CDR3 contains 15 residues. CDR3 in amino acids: CASSEIWGGKEKLFF. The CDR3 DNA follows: TGTGCCAGCAGTGAAATTTGGGGAGGCAAGGAAAAACTGTTTTTT.

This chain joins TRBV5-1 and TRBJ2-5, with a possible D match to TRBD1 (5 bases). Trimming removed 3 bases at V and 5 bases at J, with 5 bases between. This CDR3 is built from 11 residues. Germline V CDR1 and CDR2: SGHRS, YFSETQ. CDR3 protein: CASSSGETQYF. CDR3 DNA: TGCGCCAGCAGCTCAGGGGAGACCCAGTACTTC.

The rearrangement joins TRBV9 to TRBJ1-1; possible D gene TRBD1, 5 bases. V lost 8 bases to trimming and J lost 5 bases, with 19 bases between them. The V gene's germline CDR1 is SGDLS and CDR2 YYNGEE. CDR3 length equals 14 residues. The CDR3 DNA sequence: TGTGCCAGTGAGCCCTGGGGAGGGGTGACTGAAGCTTTCTTT. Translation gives CASEPWGGVTEAFF. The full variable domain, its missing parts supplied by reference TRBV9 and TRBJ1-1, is DSGVTQTPKHLITATGQRVTLRCSPRSGDLSVYWYQQSLDQGLQFLIQYYNGEERAKGNILERFSAQQFPDLHSELNLSSLELGDSALYFCASEPWGGVTEAFFGQGTRLTVV.

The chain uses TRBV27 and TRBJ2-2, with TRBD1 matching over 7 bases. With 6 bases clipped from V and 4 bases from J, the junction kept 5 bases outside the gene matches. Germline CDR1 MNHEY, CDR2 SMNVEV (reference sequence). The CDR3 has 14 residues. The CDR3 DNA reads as TGTGCCAGCAGAAGGGGGCTCGGCACCGGGGAGCTGTTTTTT. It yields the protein CASRRGLGTGELFF.

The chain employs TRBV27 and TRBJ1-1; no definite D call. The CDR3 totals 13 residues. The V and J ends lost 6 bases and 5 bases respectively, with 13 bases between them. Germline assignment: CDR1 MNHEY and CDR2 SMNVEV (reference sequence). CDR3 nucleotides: TGTGCCAGCAGACCTCATCAGCCGACTGAAGCTTTCTTT. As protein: CASRPHQPTEAFF.

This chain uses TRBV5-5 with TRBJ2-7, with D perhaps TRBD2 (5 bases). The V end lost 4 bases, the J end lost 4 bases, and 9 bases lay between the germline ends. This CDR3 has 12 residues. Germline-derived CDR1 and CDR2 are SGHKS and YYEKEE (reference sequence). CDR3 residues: CASSPTGYEQYF. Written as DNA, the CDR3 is TGTGCCAGCAGCCCGACGGGGTACGAGCAGTACTTC.

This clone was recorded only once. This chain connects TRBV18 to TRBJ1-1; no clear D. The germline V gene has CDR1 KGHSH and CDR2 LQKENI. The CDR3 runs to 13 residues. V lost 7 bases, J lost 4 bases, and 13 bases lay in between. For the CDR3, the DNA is TGTGCCAGCTTAGTTGGGTTCCCCACTGAAGCTTTCTTT. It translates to CASLVGFPTEAFF.

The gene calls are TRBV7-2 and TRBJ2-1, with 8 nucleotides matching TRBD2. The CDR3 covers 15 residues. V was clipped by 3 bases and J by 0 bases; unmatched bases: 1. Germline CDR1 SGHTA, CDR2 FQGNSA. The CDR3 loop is CASSFTSGSYNEQFF. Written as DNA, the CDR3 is TGTGCCAGCAGCTTTACTAGCGGCTCCTACAATGAGCAGTTCTTC.

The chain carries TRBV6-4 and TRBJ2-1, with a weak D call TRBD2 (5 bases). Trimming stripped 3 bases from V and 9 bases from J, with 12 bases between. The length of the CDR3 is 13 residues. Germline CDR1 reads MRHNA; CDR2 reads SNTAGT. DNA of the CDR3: TGTGCCAGCAGTGATTCGGGGTCGGGTGAGCAGTTCTTC. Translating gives CASSDSGSGEQFF.

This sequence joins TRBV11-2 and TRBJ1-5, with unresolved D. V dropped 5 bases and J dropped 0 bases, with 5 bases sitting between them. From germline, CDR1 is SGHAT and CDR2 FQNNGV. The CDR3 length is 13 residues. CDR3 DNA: TGTGCCAGCAGCCCCCTTAGCAATCAGCCCCAGCATTTT. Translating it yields CASSPLSNQPQHF.

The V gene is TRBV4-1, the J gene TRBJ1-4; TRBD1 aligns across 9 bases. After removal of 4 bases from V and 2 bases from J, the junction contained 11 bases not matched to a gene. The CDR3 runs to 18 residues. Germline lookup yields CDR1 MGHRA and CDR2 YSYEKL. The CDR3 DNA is TGCGCCAGCAGCCCCCGGGACAGGGCTTTAAAGACTAATGAAAAACTGTTTTTT. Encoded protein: CASSPRDRALKTNEKLFF.